These 9 T cell receptor beta chains were all obtained from the same sample, sequenced in a study of T cell responses to AZD1222 COVID-19 vaccine. Assay: immunoSEQ multiplex PCR; the TCRdb copy retains only in-frame clones and omits some. The profile shows 100,000 to 150,000 clones, about nine tenths of them singletons. Sequenced here: peripheral blood, sampled on day 0 of AZD1222 vaccination. These receptors all stem from an adult in good health.

The chain carries TRBV5-1 and TRBJ1-6; no definite D call. This CDR3 is 14 amino acids long. Germline lookup yields CDR1 SGHRS and CDR2 YFSETQ. Trimming cost V 5 bases and J 4 bases, with 10 bases left between them. CDR3: CASSQSEYNSPLHF. The DNA of the CDR3 is TGCGCCAGCAGTCAGTCAGAATATAATTCACCCCTCCACTTT.

This clone was detected a few times. The chain couples TRBV4-1 to TRBJ2-6; maybe TRBD2 (6 bases). With 4 bases removed from V and 5 bases from J, the gap between germline ends came to 21 bases. The CDR3 has 18 residues. CDR1 and CDR2 from the germline V gene are MGHRA and YSYEKL. CDR3: CASSLGRQGRVRANVLTF. Here the CDR3 DNA reads TGCGCCAGCAGCCTAGGGAGGCAGGGACGTGTTCGGGCCAACGTCCTGACTTTC.

The chain employs TRBV24-1 and TRBJ2-7, with 13 nucleotides matching TRBD2. Per germline, CDR1 KGHDR and CDR2 SFDVKD. The length of the CDR3 is 18 residues. The J segment lost 3 bases and the V segment lost 8 bases, leaving 15 bases of the junction unmatched. CDR3 bases: TGTGCCACCACCAACCCGACTAGCGGGAGGAGGGACAGCTACGAGCAGTACTTC. It translates to CATTNPTSGRRDSYEQYF.

The genes are TRBV7-9 and TRBJ1-4; D unresolved. The V gene's germline CDR1 is SEHNR and CDR2 FQNEAQ (reference sequence). CDR3 length equals 19 residues. With 5 bases removed from V and 0 bases from J, the gap between germline ends came to 22 bases. CDR3 protein: CASSRPRSVTFATNEKLFF. Written as DNA, the CDR3 is TGTGCCAGCAGCCGACCGAGGTCGGTCACCTTTGCAACTAATGAAAAACTGTTTTTT.

V is TRBV2 and J is TRBJ1-6, with D hard to call. The length of the CDR3 is 14 residues. V shed 4 bases and J shed 4 bases, with 8 bases lying between them. Germline lookup yields CDR1 SNHLY and CDR2 FYNNEI. The CDR3 spells CASSVGPYNSPLHF. The CDR3 region has the DNA TGTGCCAGCAGTGTAGGGCCATATAATTCACCCCTCCACTTT.

The chain employs TRBV12-3 or TRBV12-4 and TRBJ2-1; D gene ambiguous. The V and J ends lost 1 base and 6 bases respectively, with 7 bases between them. This CDR3 comprises 13 residues. Here the CDR3 DNA reads TGTGCCAGCAGTTTAGACTCTCCCAATGAGCAGTTCTTC. Amino acids: CASSLDSPNEQFF.

CDR3 sequence reads: CASSVVAGGNTGELFF. CDR3 bases: TGTGCCAGCAGTGTTGTAGCGGGAGGAAACACCGGGGAGCTGTTTTTT. This chain joins TRBV6-1 and TRBJ2-2, with TRBD2 matching 10 bases. Per germline, CDR1 MNHNS and CDR2 SASEGT. The CDR3 is made up of 16 amino acids. Germline trimming cut 4 bases from V and 2 bases from J; bases unmatched to any gene: 4.

The rearrangement joins TRBV6-1 to TRBJ1-4; TRBD1 might be the D (6 bases). CDR1 and CDR2 from the germline V gene are MNHNS and SASEGT. The V gene lost 3 bases and the J gene lost 5 bases, with 13 bases spanning the gap. The CDR3 is made up of 15 amino acids. The CDR3 DNA reads TGTGCCAGCAGTGATGCGACAGGCGGGAATGAAAAACTGTTTTTT. This codes for CASSDATGGNEKLFF.

The chain is built from TRBV19 and TRBJ2-1; perhaps TRBD2 as D (6 bases). From germline, CDR1 is LNHDA and CDR2 SQIVND (reference sequence). The V gene lost 5 bases and the J gene lost 8 bases, with 19 bases spanning the gap. There are 15 residues in the CDR3. The chain's CDR3 is CASSLGGSGSDEQFF. As DNA, the CDR3 is TGTGCCAGTAGTCTTGGGGGTAGCGGAAGCGATGAGCAGTTCTTC.